Sequencing of this T cell receptor (beta chain) was carried out in a study of blood T cell repertoires in COVID-19 (dated by TCRdb to about 2020). About the investigation overall: The collaborator samples originated in the United States, Italy and Spain and spanned the acute and convalescent phases of COVID-19. The sample metadata nearly always contained a de-identified subject ID, COVID-19 status, age in years and sex. Where available, HLA class I and class II types were obtained from metadata supplied by the sample provider rather than from assay-based typing. The repertoires were released in a freely available public database intended as a resource for research on the immune response to SARS-CoV-2. Deeply sampled blood TCRbeta repertoires from subjects exposed to, actively infected with, or recovered from COVID-19 were included in the dataset. Samples were obtained from the ongoing ImmuneRACE study (first 160 participants) and from over a thousand subjects provided by 6 global collaborators. The material from the prospective study consisted of cDNA or gDNA derived from T cells, B-cell-depleted T cells, or PBMCs.

Looking up the germline V gene (reference sequence) yields CDR1 SGHAT and CDR2 FQDESV. V gives up 5 bases and J gives up 0 bases, and the segment between their germline ends measures 11 bases. The CDR3 sequence holds 16 residues, the cysteine and phenylalanine included. Of all the DNA, just the CDR3 is kept, 48 bases in frame from base 1. TCRbeta CDR3 regions were amplified from genomic DNA using the immunoSEQ Assay, a bias-controlled multiplex PCR. In the original analysis: Within the assay, amplification of reference gene primers was used to estimate how many nucleated cells each sample contained. To quantify the absolute abundance of each unique TCRbeta CDR3 rearrangement, sequence reads were collapsed and filtered. Productive Simpson clonality was computed per sample as the square root of Simpson's diversity index over productive rearrangements. Held by TCRdb, this immuneACCESS table contains in-frame sequences only and omits some clones. Under half of the omission traces to an unresolved V gene where checked; the cause of the rest is unknown. V, J and clone size are taken as reported in that table, and D and trimming were inferred from the DNA itself. This sample has 45,000 to 65,000 clones in its table, and more than 80% of those were observed once. The ten largest clones capture 5.3% of the sample.

Whole blood was collected in K2EDTA tubes by collaborating institutions according to the institutions' own protocols. For TCRbeta analysis, collaborators shipped samples in one of three forms: frozen whole blood, isolated PBMCs, or DNA extracted from either of those sample types. Overall study outcomes, separate from this receptor: Clinical and demographic metadata were provided uncurated, with the amount varying by source and participant.

This clone was seen just once. The antigen it binds to is not known. One base away there is no much larger clone; base qualities are not given. This receptor was identified in a woman aged 55 to 70 with acute or convalescent COVID-19. The sample consisted of peripheral blood. The chain uses TRBV11-1 and TRBJ2-6; TRBD2 could be the D gene, as 5 bases match. CDR3 protein: CASSPRRGSGANVLTF. The DNA reads TGTGCCAGCAGCCCAAGACGGGGCTCTGGGGCCAACGTCCTGACTTTC.